This TCR beta chain was recovered during a study of OX40 agonist ivuxolimab in advanced cancers. Produced via immunoSEQ multiplex PCR; TCRdb's table is partial and in-frame only. The table lists 20,000 to 25,000 clones, around 80% of them singletons. The germline V gene has CDR1 MDHEN and CDR2 SYDVKM. The V end was cut by 6 bases, the J end by 2 bases, with 11 bases between. The CDR3 totals 13 residues. The sequence was collected from an adult with an advanced solid tumor such as melanoma, head and neck, liver or kidney cancer. Specimen: CD4+ or CD8+ T cells sorted from blood, collected in a trial of the OX40 agonist ivuxolimab. The V call is TRBV28, the J call TRBJ2-7; D possibly corresponds to TRBD1 (6 bases). Written as DNA, the CDR3 is TGTGCCAGCAGCTTGAGGGACACCTACGAGCAGTACTTC. Translated: CASSLRDTYEQYF.